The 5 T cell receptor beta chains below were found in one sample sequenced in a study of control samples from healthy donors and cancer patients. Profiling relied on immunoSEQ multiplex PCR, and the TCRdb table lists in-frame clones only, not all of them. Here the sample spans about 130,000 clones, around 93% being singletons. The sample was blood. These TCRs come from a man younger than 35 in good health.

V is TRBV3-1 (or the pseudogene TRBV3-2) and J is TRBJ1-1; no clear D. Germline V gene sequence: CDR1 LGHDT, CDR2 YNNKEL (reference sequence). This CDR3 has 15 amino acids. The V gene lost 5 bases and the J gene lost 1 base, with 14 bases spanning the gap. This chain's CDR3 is CASSLQTRGNTEAFF. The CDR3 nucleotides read TGTGCCAGCAGCTTACAGACCCGGGGGAACACTGAAGCTTTCTTT.

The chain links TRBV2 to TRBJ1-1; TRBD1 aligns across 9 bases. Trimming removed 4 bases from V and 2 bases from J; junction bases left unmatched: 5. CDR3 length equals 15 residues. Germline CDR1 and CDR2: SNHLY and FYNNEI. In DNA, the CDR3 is TGTGCCAGCAGTGCCCGGGACAGGGCTAACACTGAAGCTTTCTTT. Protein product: CASSARDRANTEAFF.

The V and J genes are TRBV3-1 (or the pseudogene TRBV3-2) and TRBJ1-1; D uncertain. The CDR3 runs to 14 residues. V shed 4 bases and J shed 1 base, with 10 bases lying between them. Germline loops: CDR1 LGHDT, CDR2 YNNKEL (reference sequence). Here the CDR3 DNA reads TGTGCCAGCAGCCTCAGTACGAGGAACACTGAAGCTTTCTTT. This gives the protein CASSLSTRNTEAFF.

The CDR3 sequence is CASSEATGPNEKLFF. CDR3 bases: TGTGCCAGCAGTGAAGCAACGGGGCCTAATGAAAAACTGTTTTTT. The J gene is TRBJ1-4, the V gene TRBV6-1; tentative D call: TRBD1 (5 bases). The CDR3 has 15 amino acids. Germline-derived CDR1 and CDR2 are MNHNS and SASEGT. The V and J ends lost 0 bases and 3 bases respectively, with 8 bases between them.

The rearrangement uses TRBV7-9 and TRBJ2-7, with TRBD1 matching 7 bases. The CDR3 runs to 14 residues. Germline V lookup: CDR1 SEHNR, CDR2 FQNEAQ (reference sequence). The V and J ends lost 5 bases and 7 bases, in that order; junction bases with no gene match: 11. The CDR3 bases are TGTGCCAGCAGCCCACAGGACAGGACGGTGGAGCAGTACTTC. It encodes CASSPQDRTVEQYF.